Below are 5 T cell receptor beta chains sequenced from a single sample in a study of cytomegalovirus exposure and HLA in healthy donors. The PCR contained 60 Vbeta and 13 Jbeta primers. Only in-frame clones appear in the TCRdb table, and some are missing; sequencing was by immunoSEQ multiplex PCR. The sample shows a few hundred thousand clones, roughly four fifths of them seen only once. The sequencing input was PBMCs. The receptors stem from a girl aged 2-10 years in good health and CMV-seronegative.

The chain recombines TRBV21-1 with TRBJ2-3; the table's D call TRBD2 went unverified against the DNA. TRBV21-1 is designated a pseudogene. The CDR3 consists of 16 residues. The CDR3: CASSKVRRERTDTQYF. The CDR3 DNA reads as TGTGCCAGCAGCAAAGTGAGGCGGGAGCGCACAGATACGCAGTATTTT.

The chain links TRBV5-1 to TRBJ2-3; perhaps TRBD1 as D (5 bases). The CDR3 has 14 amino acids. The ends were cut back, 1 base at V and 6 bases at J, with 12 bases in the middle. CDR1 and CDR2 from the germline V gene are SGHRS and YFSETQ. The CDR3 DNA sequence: TGCGCCAGCAGCTTGCCTAACCCAGGGGATACGCAGTATTTT. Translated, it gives CASSLPNPGDTQYF. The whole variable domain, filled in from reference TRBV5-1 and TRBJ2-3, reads KAGVTQTPRYLIKTRGQQVTLSCSPISGHRSVSWYQQTPGQGLQFLFEYFSETQRNKGNFPGRFSGRQFSNSRSEMNVSTLELGDSALYLCASSLPNPGDTQYFGPGTRLTVL.

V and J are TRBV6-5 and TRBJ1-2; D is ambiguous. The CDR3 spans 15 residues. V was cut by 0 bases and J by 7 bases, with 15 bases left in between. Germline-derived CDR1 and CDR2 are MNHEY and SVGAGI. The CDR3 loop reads CASSYSPTPSGGYTF. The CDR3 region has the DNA TGTGCCAGCAGTTACTCTCCGACACCGTCTGGTGGCTACACCTTC.

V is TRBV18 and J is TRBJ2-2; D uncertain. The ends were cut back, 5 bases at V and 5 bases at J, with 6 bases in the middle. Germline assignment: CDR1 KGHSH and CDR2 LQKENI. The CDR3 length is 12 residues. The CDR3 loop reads CASSTRTGELFF. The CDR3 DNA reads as TGTGCCAGCTCAACCAGAACCGGGGAGCTGTTTTTT.

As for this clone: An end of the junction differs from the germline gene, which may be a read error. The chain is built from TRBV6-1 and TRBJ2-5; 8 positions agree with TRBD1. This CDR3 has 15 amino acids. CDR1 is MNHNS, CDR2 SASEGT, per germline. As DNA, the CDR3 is TGTGCCAGCAGTGCGACAGGGGCTTACCAAGAGACCCGGTACTTC. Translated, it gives CASSATGAYQETRYF.